Included here is one TCR beta chain sequence, with context. The length of the CDR3 is 15 residues. CDR1 is MGHRA and CDR2 is YSYEKL in the germline V gene. Trimming took 1 base from V and 5 from J, leaving 12 bases between them. This entry is derived from a study of blood T cell repertoires in COVID-19. Study details: Whether acute or convalescent, the COVID-19 samples came from the United States, Italy and Spain. Sample material is recorded as cDNA or gDNA derived from T cells, B-cell-depleted T cells, or PBMCs.

The assay was immunoSEQ multiplex PCR, and TCRdb's table has in-frame clones only and misses some. Found here are some 150,000 clones, roughly 90% of them singletons; the top ten hold 2% to 2.5%. The receptor was derived from a human donor in a cohort sampled during active COVID-19. The V call is TRBV4-1, the J call TRBJ2-1; possible D gene TRBD1, 6 bases. Sequenced sample: peripheral blood. The CDR3 loop is CASSQGPDRNNEQFF. CDR3 in DNA: TGCGCCAGCAGCCAAGGCCCGGACAGAAACAATGAGCAGTTCTTC.